The rows below give T cell receptor beta chains drawn from one sample of a study of cytomegalovirus exposure and HLA in healthy donors. Assay: immunoSEQ multiplex PCR; the TCRdb copy retains only in-frame clones and omits some. The table has 120,000 or so clones, over 75% seen once. Sequenced: PBMCs. The receptors come from a woman aged 18 to 35 in good health and CMV-seronegative. CDR3s include the opening cysteine and the closing phenylalanine or tryptophan. D genes are given only for firm matches. Not all rows give a size; the values are once, few, many and, for expanded clones, a class.

TRBJ2-7 - - TRBV10-1 CASSEREGPRGQYF TGCGCCAGCAGTGAGCGGGAAGGGCCGAGAGGGCAGTACTTC
TRBJ2-7 TRBD1 - TRBV10-3 CAISNGTGGPYEQYF TGTGCCATCAGTAACGGGACAGGGGGCCCCTACGAGCAGTACTTC
TRBJ1-4 - - TRBV18 CASSPLGRSATNEKLFF TGTGCCAGCTCACCCCTGGGGAGGTCTGCAACTAATGAAAAACTGTTTTTT
TRBJ2-5 TRBD2 - TRBV7-2 CASSLVYGTSGGQETQYF TGTGCCAGCAGCTTAGTCTACGGGACTAGCGGGGGCCAAGAGACCCAGTACTTC
TRBJ2-7 - - TRBV19 CASSGTSSYEQYF TGTGCCTCCTCGGGGACTTCTTCCTACGAGCAGTACTTC
TRBJ2-7 TRBD1 once TRBV5-4 CASSFQQGTHEQYF TGTGCCAGCAGCTTTCAACAGGGGACCCACGAGCAGTACTTC
TRBJ2-5 - - TRBV4-2 CASSPQTGGGARGQETQYF TGTGCCAGCAGCCCCCAGACGGGTGGCGGGGCTAGAGGGCAAGAGACCCAGTACTTC
TRBJ1-4 - - TRBV11-2 CASSLGAGDEKLFF TGTGCCAGCAGCTTAGGTGCGGGGGATGAAAAACTGTTTTTT
TRBJ1-1 - - TRBV27 CASSPMTGEWNTEAFF TGTGCCAGCAGCCCGATGACAGGAGAATGGAACACTGAAGCTTTCTTT
TRBJ1-3 - - TRBV6-5 CASSFTGGADTIYF TGTGCCAGCTCCTTCACGGGGGGCGCGGACACCATATATTTT
TRBJ1-5 TRBD1 - TRBV7-2 CASSPSGQGANQPQHF TGTGCCAGCAGCCCCTCGGGACAGGGGGCAAATCAGCCCCAGCATTTT
TRBJ1-5 TRBD1 few TRBV19 CASSLGTGYQPQHF TGTGCCAGTAGTCTAGGGACAGGGTATCAGCCCCAGCATTTT
TRBJ1-3 TRBD1 - TRBV10-3 CAIGDRGGHSGNTIYF TGTGCCATCGGGGACAGGGGAGGTCACTCTGGAAACACCATATATTTT
TRBJ2-1 TRBD2 few TRBV7-8 CASTPWGGSNNEQFF TGTGCCAGCACCCCCTGGGGCGGGAGCAACAATGAGCAGTTCTTC
TRBJ1-2 TRBD1 - TRBV5-4 CASSVDRAGSYGYTF TGTGCCAGCAGCGTGGACAGGGCTGGGAGCTATGGCTACACCTTC
TRBJ1-5 TRBD1 - TRBV12-5 CASGFQGGNQPQHF TGTGCTAGTGGTTTTCAGGGGGGCAATCAGCCCCAGCATTTT
TRBJ1-1 - - TRBV2 CASILAVNTEAFF TGTGCCAGCATCTTAGCAGTGAACACTGAAGCTTTCTTT
TRBJ2-3 - - TRBV30 CAWSPGADTQYF TGTGCCTGGAGCCCGGGGGCAGATACGCAGTATTTT
TRBJ1-2 - - TRBV4-3 CASSPAADKFFNYGYTF TGCGCCAGCAGCCCAGCGGCAGACAAGTTCTTCAACTATGGCTACACCTTC
TRBJ2-7 - - TRBV6-5 CASSYSPQGGYEQYF TGTGCCAGCAGTTACTCCCCCCAGGGGGGCTACGAGCAGTACTTC
TRBJ1-6 - few TRBV27 CASSLSQGAYNSPLHF TGTGCCAGCAGTTTATCACAGGGCGCCTATAATTCACCCCTCCACTTT
TRBJ1-5 - - TRBV19 CASSIEGRGRQPQHF TGTGCCAGTAGTATAGAGGGAAGGGGCCGTCAGCCCCAGCATTTT
TRBJ1-1 - - TRBV6-1 CASLRGWAFF TGTGCCAGCCTTAGGGGGTGGGCTTTCTTT
TRBJ1-2 - - TRBV5-6 CASSLGHFNYGYTF TGTGCCAGCAGCTTGGGACACTTTAACTATGGCTACACCTTC
TRBJ2-1 - - TRBV30 CAWTRGYNEQFF TGTGCCTGGACCCGGGGTTACAATGAGCAGTTCTTC
TRBJ1-4 - - TRBV5-1 CASSLGTGSEKLFF TGCGCCAGCAGCTTGGGGACGGGGAGTGAAAAACTGTTTTTT
TRBJ1-1 - few TRBV4-3 CASSHTGLSEAFF TGCGCCAGCAGCCATACAGGGTTATCTGAAGCTTTCTTT
TRBJ2-2 TRBD2 - TRBV5-1 CASRGTSGSNTGELFF TGCGCCAGCAGGGGGACTAGCGGGTCTAACACCGGGGAGCTGTTTTTT
TRBJ1-2 - - TRBV10-3 CAIRGEGVSYGYTF TGTGCCATCAGGGGGGAGGGGGTGAGCTATGGCTACACCTTC
TRBJ2-2 TRBD1 - TRBV7-2 CASSLVLRQGADTGELFF TGTGCCAGCAGCTTAGTGTTGCGGCAGGGGGCTGACACCGGGGAGCTGTTTTTT
TRBJ2-7 - - TRBV4-3 CASSQGASSYEQYF TGCGCCAGCAGCCAGGGCGCGAGCTCCTACGAGCAGTACTTC
TRBJ2-3 - - TRBV4-1 CASCATPVLPDTQYF TGCGCCAGCTGCGCGACTCCGGTTCTCCCAGATACGCAGTATTTT
TRBJ1-5 TRBD1 few TRBV11-2 CASKGQGVSQPQHF TGTGCCAGCAAAGGACAGGGTGTCAGTCAGCCCCAGCATTTT
TRBJ2-7 - - TRBV19 CASSVSGFYEQYF TGTGCCAGTAGTGTTTCAGGGTTCTACGAGCAGTACTTC
TRBJ2-3 TRBD2 - TRBV29-1 CSVEGGGRTDTQYF TGCAGCGTTGAGGGCGGGGGAAGGACAGATACGCAGTATTTT
TRBJ2-4 TRBD1 - TRBV7-2 CASSLVTGKGKNIQYF TGTGCCAGCAGCTTGGTGACAGGGAAAGGCAAAAACATTCAGTACTTC
TRBJ2-2 - once TRBV7-2 CASSLDRDRELFF TGTGCCAGCAGCTTAGACAGGGATCGGGAGCTGTTTTTT
TRBJ2-1 - - TRBV4-1 CASHRGLGYNEQFF TGCGCCAGCCACCGTGGTCTCGGGTACAATGAGCAGTTCTTC
TRBJ2-7 - - TRBV19 CASPWGPSYEQYF TGTGCCAGTCCCTGGGGGCCCTCCTACGAGCAGTACTTC
TRBJ2-7 - - TRBV5-4 CASSPGPGTPAYEQYF TGTGCCAGCAGCCCGGGCCCCGGGACTCCTGCCTACGAGCAGTACTTC
TRBJ2-7 TRBD1 few TRBV18 CASSLGTAYEQYF TGTGCCAGCTCACTCGGGACAGCCTACGAGCAGTACTTC
TRBJ1-2 - - TRBV30 CAWIGAGYGYTF TGTGCCTGGATAGGGGCTGGCTATGGCTACACCTTC
TRBJ1-1 - - TRBV5-6 CASSLGRLVTEAFF TGTGCCAGCAGCTTGGGGCGGCTGGTCACTGAAGCTTTCTTT
TRBJ2-7 - - TRBV11-2 CASSSISQAPNEQYF TGTGCCAGCAGCTCCATAAGCCAGGCCCCTAACGAGCAGTACTTC
TRBJ2-3 TRBD1 - TRBV7-8 CASSRDRGDTQYF TGTGCCAGCAGCCGCGACAGGGGAGACACGCAGTATTTT
TRBJ2-5 TRBD2 - TRBV6-5 CASSYEASGYQETQYF TGTGCCAGCAGTTACGAGGCTAGCGGGTACCAAGAGACCCAGTACTTC
TRBJ1-2 - - TRBV7-2 CASSLDSLGGYGYTF TGTGCCAGCAGCTTAGATTCCTTAGGGGGTTATGGCTACACCTTC
TRBJ2-3 - - TRBV9 CASSGGTPRYTDTQYF TGTGCCAGCAGCGGGGGGACACCGCGCTACACAGATACGCAGTATTTT
TRBJ1-5 TRBD1 - TRBV27 CASSPLQGGFGGQPQHF TGTGCCAGCAGTCCCTTACAGGGGGGATTCGGGGGACAGCCCCAGCATTTT
TRBJ2-7 TRBD1 once TRBV27 CASSLSAGGEQYF TGTGCCAGCAGTTTATCGGCAGGGGGCGAGCAGTACTTC